A single sample is the source of the 25 T cell receptor beta chains below, sequenced in a study of shared clonotypes between healthy human individuals. Here immunoSEQ multiplex PCR was the method, and the copy in TCRdb shows in-frame clones only, minus some. The table lists millions of clones, about 95% of them singletons. Naive CD8 cells lacked CD45RO, underwent positive selection for CCR7 and left out terminally differentiated effector memory CD45RA+ cells. The source material was naive CD8+ T cells sorted from blood. These receptors came from a man aged 18 to 29 in good health.

The chain recombines TRBV5-1 with TRBJ1-1, with a tentative D call TRBD1 (5 bases). The CDR3 sequence is 15 residues long. V shed 0 bases and J shed 1 base, with 10 bases lying between them. Germline values: CDR1 SGHRS, CDR2 YFSETQ. The CDR3 loop is CASSLGGGTNTEAFF. DNA for the CDR3: TGCGCCAGCAGCTTGGGAGGAGGGACGAACACTGAAGCTTTCTTT.

This chain uses TRBV2 with TRBJ1-5; D possibly corresponds to TRBD1 (5 bases). Germline CDR1 SNHLY, CDR2 FYNNEI. Trimming removed 8 bases from V and 0 bases from J, with 20 bases in between. CDR3 length equals 17 residues. CDR3 region: CASRWSNEGYSNQPQHF. DNA for the CDR3: TGTGCCAGCCGTTGGTCAAATGAGGGGTATAGCAATCAGCCCCAGCATTTT.

V is TRBV7-8 and J is TRBJ2-1; 10 positions match TRBD2. The V and J ends lost 0 bases and 8 bases, in that order; junction bases with no gene match: 10. Germline values: CDR1 SGHVS, CDR2 FQNEAQ. The CDR3 is 17 residues long. CDR3 protein: CASSLAWTSGDGDEQFF. CDR3 nucleotide sequence: TGTGCCAGCAGCTTAGCGTGGACTAGCGGAGACGGGGATGAGCAGTTCTTC.

This rearrangement joins TRBV27 to TRBJ1-5, with a possible D match to TRBD1 (6 bases). Per the germline V gene, CDR1 is MNHEY and CDR2 is SMNVEV (reference sequence). The CDR3 runs 14 residues. V was trimmed by 5 bases and J by 3 bases, leaving 11 bases between them. DNA of the CDR3: TGTGCCAGCAGTCCACAGGGTCCCAATCAGCCCCAGCATTTT. Its protein is CASSPQGPNQPQHF.

The CDR3 DNA sequence: TGTGCCAGCAGCCGGACGACAGGGATCACCGGGGAGCTGTTTTTT. Protein sequence: CASSRTTGITGELFF. The rearrangement uses TRBV5-6 and TRBJ2-2, with TRBD1 identical over 7 bases. There are 15 residues in the CDR3. CDR1 and CDR2 from the germline V gene are SGHDT and YYEEEE. V dropped 4 bases and J dropped 4; count of bases not matched to a gene: 7.

A remark on this clone: Additional DNA sequences in this sample encode the identical CDR3. The V call is TRBV7-8, the J call TRBJ2-5, with D possibly being TRBD1 or TRBD2 (5 bases each). CDR1 SGHVS and CDR2 FQNEAQ come from the germline V gene. The CDR3 consists of 13 residues. Trimming shortened V by 1 base and J by 5 bases, and 8 bases separated the two germline ends. The CDR3 region is CASSLGGGETQYF. The CDR3 DNA reads TGTGCCAGCAGCTTAGGGGGCGGGGAGACCCAGTACTTC.

The V and J genes are TRBV5-8 and TRBJ1-2, with D tentatively TRBD1 (5 bases). CDR1 is SGHTS and CDR2 is YDEGEE in the germline V gene. CDR3 size: 12 residues. Trimming pared 4 bases from V and 8 bases from J, leaving 12 bases between. The chain's CDR3 is CASSPGGTGYTF. CDR3 nucleotides: TGTGCCAGCAGCCCGGGGGGTACCGGCTACACCTTC.

This chain links TRBV6-1 with TRBJ2-7; D is possibly TRBD1 (6 bases). The V end was cut by 5 bases, the J end by 2 bases, with 13 bases between. From germline, CDR1 is MNHNS and CDR2 SASEGT. The CDR3 extends over 14 amino acids. The CDR3, as DNA: TGTGCCAGCAGTCCAGGGGCATATACCTACGAGCAGTACTTC. Protein: CASSPGAYTYEQYF.

The V gene is TRBV9, the J gene TRBJ1-2; D is ambiguous. The CDR3 sequence is 15 residues long. The germline CDR1 and CDR2 sequences are SGDLS and YYNGEE. Deletions cut 4 bases from V and 4 bases from J, with 17 bases between. CDR3: CASSFDNGNLYGYTF. In DNA, the CDR3 is TGTGCCAGCAGCTTTGACAACGGTAACCTCTATGGCTACACCTTC.

The rearrangement links TRBV5-1 to TRBJ2-6; no firm D call. The V end lost 4 bases, the J end lost 0 bases, and 17 bases lay between the germline ends. Germline CDR1 and CDR2: SGHRS and YFSETQ. This CDR3 has 18 residues. For the CDR3, the DNA is TGCGCCAGCAGCCAGTCGTGGCAGTCTAGCTCTGGGGCCAACGTCCTGACTTTC. Its translation: CASSQSWQSSSGANVLTF.

V usage is TRBV4-3 and J usage is TRBJ2-7; 7 bases fit TRBD1. The germline gives CDR1 LGHNA, CDR2 YSLEER. The length of the CDR3 is 15 residues. The V and J ends lost 0 bases and 3 bases, in that order; junction bases with no gene match: 5. Here the CDR3 reads CASSQDLPGGYEQYF. CDR3 DNA sequence: TGCGCCAGCAGCCAAGATCTTCCAGGGGGCTACGAGCAGTACTTC.

The V gene is TRBV18, the J gene TRBJ1-1; tentatively, D is TRBD1 (6 bases). Trimming took 6 bases from V and 10 from J, leaving 21 bases between them. Germline V lookup: CDR1 KGHSH, CDR2 LQKENI. The CDR3 is 14 amino acids. The CDR3 nucleotides are TGTGCCAGCTCTCAATTCACAGGGTCGGAGGGAGCTTTCTTT. This gives the protein CASSQFTGSEGAFF.

The chain uses TRBV27 and TRBJ2-7; 10 nucleotides align to TRBD1. CDR3 length equals 17 residues. Trimming at V came to 1 base and at J to 4 bases, leaving 10 bases not matched to a gene. Germline CDR1 and CDR2: MNHEY and SMNVEV (reference sequence). The CDR3 DNA sequence: TGTGCCAGCAGTTTATTATATGGGACAGGGGTATATTACGAGCAGTACTTC. Translated, it gives CASSLLYGTGVYYEQYF.

This clone was counted once. The rearrangement joins TRBV30 to TRBJ2-1, with 7 positions matching TRBD2. The CDR3 consists of 14 residues. Germline V CDR1 and CDR2: GTSNPN, SVGIG (reference sequence). V lost 1 base, J lost 6 bases, and 6 bases stayed unmatched. Written as DNA, the CDR3 is TGTGCCTGGAGTGGCGGGGCGGGGGTCAATGAGCAGTTCTTC. As protein: CAWSGGAGVNEQFF.

V gene TRBV25-1 combines with J gene TRBJ2-1; 9 bases align to TRBD2. The junction had 3 bases not matched to a gene; V was cut back by 1 base and J by 2 bases. This CDR3 spans 16 amino acids. Per germline, CDR1 MGHDK and CDR2 SYGVNS. CDR3 region: CASSEWAGGAYNEQFF. CDR3 DNA: TGTGCCAGCAGTGAATGGGCGGGAGGGGCCTACAATGAGCAGTTCTTC.

Many counts were recorded for this clone. This chain connects TRBV5-6 to TRBJ2-5; 14 positions match TRBD2. This CDR3 comprises 18 residues. With 3 bases clipped from V and 5 bases from J, the junction kept 12 bases outside the gene matches. Per the germline V gene, CDR1 is SGHDT and CDR2 is YYEEEE. The CDR3 sequence is CASSSEGLAGVVRETQYF. The CDR3 nucleotides are TGTGCCAGCAGCTCTGAGGGACTAGCGGGGGTTGTCCGGGAGACCCAGTACTTC.

V and J are TRBV6-5 and TRBJ2-7; no clear D gene. V was clipped by 6 bases and J by 0 bases, with 6 bases between them. This CDR3 is built from 12 residues. Germline CDR1 MNHEY, CDR2 SVGAGI. The CDR3 sequence is CASRDLSYEQYF. CDR3 nucleotide sequence: TGTGCCAGCAGGGACCTCTCCTACGAGCAGTACTTC.

This chain links TRBV21-1 with TRBJ1-3. TRBV21-1 counts as a pseudogene. This CDR3 is 22 amino acids long. The CDR3 spells CASSKGEVDICGLPSSGNTIYF. As DNA, the CDR3 is TGTGCCAGCAGCAAAGGGGAGGTCGACATTTGTGGCTTGCCGAGCTCTGGAAACACCATATATTTT.

The V call is TRBV19, the J call TRBJ1-1; 8 bases are shared with TRBD1. The CDR3 has 14 residues. The germline gives CDR1 LNHDA, CDR2 SQIVND (reference sequence). Losses at the gene ends were 6 bases for V and 1 base for J; bases not matched to a gene: 4. The CDR3 loop reads CASRPGQGNTEAFF. As DNA, the CDR3 is TGTGCCAGTAGACCCGGACAGGGGAACACTGAAGCTTTCTTT.

The chain links TRBV4-1 to TRBJ2-1; 8 bases align to TRBD2. The V and J ends lost 1 base and 6 bases, in that order; junction bases with no gene match: 5. The CDR3 length is 15 residues. Germline V lookup: CDR1 MGHRA, CDR2 YSYEKL. The CDR3: CASSQAGTRINEQFF. In DNA form, the CDR3 reads TGCGCCAGCAGCCAAGCAGGGACTAGGATCAATGAGCAGTTCTTC.

This clone appeared a single time. This rearrangement joins TRBV9 to TRBJ2-2, with D hard to call. The CDR3 extends over 12 amino acids. Germline CDR1 is SGDLS and CDR2 is YYNGEE. V lost 3 bases and J lost 6, with 6 bases in between. CDR3 amino acids: CASSGLAGELFF. The CDR3 nucleotides read TGTGCCAGCAGCGGTTTGGCCGGGGAGCTGTTTTTT. The complete variable domain, with remaining parts taken from reference TRBV9 and TRBJ2-2, reads DSGVTQTPKHLITATGQRVTLRCSPRSGDLSVYWYQQSLDQGLQFLIQYYNGEERAKGNILERFSAQQFPDLHSELNLSSLELGDSALYFCASSGLAGELFFGEGSRLTVL.

The chain uses TRBV6-5 and TRBJ2-1; D is uncertain. V gave up 0 bases and J gave up 9 bases, with 15 bases separating them. Germline loops: CDR1 MNHEY, CDR2 SVGAGI. The CDR3 extends over 15 amino acids. The CDR3 DNA follows: TGTGCCAGCAGTTACTCGACGCTAGGAGCAAGTGAGCAGTTCTTC. Translation: CASSYSTLGASEQFF.

The chain employs TRBV5-8 and TRBJ2-7, with TRBD1 identical over 10 bases. The ends lost 5 bases at V and 1 base at J; junction bases unmatched: 6. The CDR3 length is 15 residues. The germline V gene encodes CDR1 SGHTS and CDR2 YDEGEE. The CDR3 here is CASSPGTGVSYEQYF. The CDR3, as DNA: TGTGCCAGCAGTCCCGGGACAGGGGTTTCCTACGAGCAGTACTTC.

The V gene is TRBV6-5, the J gene TRBJ1-1; 9 positions agree with TRBD1. This CDR3 is 15 amino acids long. The V gene's germline CDR1 is MNHEY and CDR2 SVGAGI. With V trimmed by 4 bases and J by 4 bases, 7 bases remained unmatched. CDR3 amino acids: CASSSGQGRGTEAFF. The CDR3 bases are TGTGCCAGCAGTTCGGGACAGGGAAGGGGCACTGAAGCTTTCTTT.

This clone has just one count. At one end the junction does not follow the germline gene, possibly because of a read error. This rearrangement joins TRBV10-3 to TRBJ2-7; tentative D call: TRBD1 (6 bases). The V gene's germline CDR1 is ENHRY and CDR2 SYGVKD. The CDR3 runs 12 residues. CDR3 nucleotides: TGCGCAACAGGGATGGGTTCCTACGAGCAGTACTTC. Its translation: CATGMGSYEQYF.